One and the same sample provided the 11 T cell receptor beta chains below, sequenced in a study of T cells in Graves' hyperthyroidism and ophthalmopathy. Amplified TCR beta CDR3 regions derived from RNA transcripts. An initial round of RT-PCR targeting the TCR CDR3 relied on the HTBI primer set. TCRdb reanalysed the multiplex PCR reads using MiXCR and keeps one entry per CDR3 protein. The sample includes around 600,000 distinct CDR3 sequences, roughly 15% of them seen just once. Material: blood. Source of these receptors: a woman in her forties or fifties with Graves' ophthalmopathy.

This clonotype was seen more than once but under ten times. The rearrangement uses TRBV5-1 and TRBJ2-3, with 10 bases matching TRBD2. Germline CDR1 is SGHRS and CDR2 is YFSETQ. J lost 0 bases, V lost 4 bases, and 5 bases had no gene match. This CDR3 comprises 16 residues. The CDR3 nucleotides read TGCGCCAGCAGCGCCTGGACTAGCGGTAGCACAGATACGCAGTATTTT. This encodes CASSAWTSGSTDTQYF.

This clonotype has a handful of counts. V and J are TRBV20-1 and TRBJ2-5; 10 nucleotides line up with TRBD2. J was trimmed by 4 bases and V by 0 bases; bases with no gene match: 11. The germline V gene encodes CDR1 DFQATT and CDR2 SNEGSKA (reference sequence). The CDR3 consists of 17 residues. In DNA, the CDR3 is TGCAGTGCTAGAGATCGGGTTCTAGCGGGAGTGGGAGAGACCCAGTACTTC. This sequence encodes CSARDRVLAGVGETQYF.

On this clonotype: A read error may explain this, as a much larger clone is one base away. The CDR3 DNA sequence: TGTGCCAGCAGCACCAGGTCGGTAGAGCGATACGAGCAGTACTTC. Protein sequence: CASSTRSVERYEQYF. This chain links TRBV7-9 with TRBJ2-7, with unresolved D. Germline loops: CDR1 SEHNR, CDR2 FQNEAQ (reference sequence). The CDR3 has 15 residues. Trimming took off 5 bases at V and 4 bases at J, with 18 bases between the two ends.

Concerning this clonotype: With a much larger clone just one base away, this may be a read error. The V and J genes are TRBV28 and TRBJ2-7, with unresolved D. Germline CDR1 reads MDHEN; CDR2 reads SYDVKM. Trimming removed 6 bases from V and 0 bases from J, with 21 bases in between. This CDR3 has 17 residues. In DNA, the CDR3 is TGTGCCAGCAGGCCCAAGCCTTCGGCTGTTATCTCCTACGAGCAGTACTTC. This translates into CASRPKPSAVISYEQYF.

In this sample, this clonotype turned up many times. The V and J genes are TRBV29-1 and TRBJ2-3; D gene ambiguous. The germline V gene encodes CDR1 SQVTM and CDR2 ANQGSEA. The CDR3 consists of 12 residues. Trimming took off 3 bases at V and 4 bases at J, with 8 bases between the two ends. In DNA, the CDR3 is TGCAGCGTTGATGGAAATGCAGATACGCAGTATTTT. Encoded protein: CSVDGNADTQYF.

This clonotype was seen at least ten times. The chain carries TRBV5-1 and TRBJ1-6, with D possibly TRBD1 on 6 matching bases. V dropped 2 bases and J dropped 10 bases, with 16 bases sitting between them. CDR3 length equals 15 residues. The germline CDR1 and CDR2 sequences are SGHRS and YFSETQ. The CDR3 loop reads CASSFFEGVGSPLHF. CDR3 DNA: TGCGCCAGCAGCTTTTTTGAGGGGGTAGGATCACCCCTCCACTTT.

The genes are TRBV5-1 and TRBJ2-5; TRBD2 agrees at 8 bases. The ends lost 0 bases at V and 4 bases at J; junction bases unmatched: 8. Germline V gene data show CDR1 as SGHRS and CDR2 as YFSETQ. The length of the CDR3 is 16 residues. CDR3 nucleotides: TGCGCCAGCAGCTTGGATCGGTCCGGGACTAGAGAGACCCAGTACTTC. This encodes CASSLDRSGTRETQYF.

This clonotype has ten or more counts. At one end the junction does not follow the germline gene, possibly because of a read error. The CDR3 reads CASSQGYQGGTDF. For the CDR3, the DNA is TGTGCCAGCAGCCAAGGATATCAGGGGGGGACTGACTTC. This chain uses TRBV3-1 with TRBJ2-6; either TRBD1 or TRBD2 may fit D (7 bases each). This CDR3 contains 13 residues. Germline CDR1 and CDR2: LGHDT and YNNKEL (reference sequence).

J is TRBJ1-4 and V is TRBV28; D is unclear. Germline CDR1 is MDHEN and CDR2 is SYDVKM. V was clipped by 6 bases and J by 8 bases, with 19 bases between them. The CDR3 is made up of 15 amino acids. CDR3 nucleotides: TGTGCCAGCAGCCCCGGGCCCCTAGTGGGCGAAAAACTGTTTTTT. Protein: CASSPGPLVGEKLFF.

In its sample, this clonotype was seen a few times. The chain combines TRBV30 with TRBJ1-2; a weak D match, TRBD1 (5 bases). CDR3 length equals 14 residues. Germline V gene sequence: CDR1 GTSNPN, CDR2 SVGIG (reference sequence). Trimming removed 4 bases at V and 5 bases at J, with 17 bases between. Here the CDR3 reads CAWNSLPGRYGYTF. The CDR3 DNA follows: TGTGCCTGGAATAGTTTACCGGGACGTTATGGCTACACCTTC.

This clonotype occurred a few times. The chain recombines TRBV20-1 with TRBJ1-3; D is unclear. Germline CDR1 DFQATT, CDR2 SNEGSKA (reference sequence). The CDR3 runs 15 residues. Trimming removed 0 bases at V and 0 bases at J, with 9 bases between. CDR3 amino acids: CSARDYMSSGNTIYF. Written as DNA, the CDR3 is TGCAGTGCTAGAGATTATATGAGCTCTGGAAACACCATATATTTT.